This TCR beta chain is drawn from a study of cytomegalovirus exposure and HLA in healthy donors. Germline trimming cut 4 bases from V and 5 bases from J; bases unmatched to any gene: 4. Germline assignment: CDR1 SGDLS and CDR2 YYNGEE. CDR3 length: 14 residues. Details on this clone: Its cognate antigen is unknown.

Study-wide findings and caveats: An analysis that was carried out later associated 16,951 TCR beta sequences with HLA alleles at 0.05 false discovery rate. Analyzed later, most CMV-associated TCR beta chains appeared HLA-restricted.

The PCR employed 60 Vbeta primers together with 13 Jbeta primers. Measured with immunoSEQ multiplex PCR; TCRdb has only the in-frame clones, and not every one. The sample yields around 110,000 clones, 70% to 80% seen once. V is TRBV9 and J is TRBJ2-1; the match to TRBD2 covers 9 bases. Input material: PBMCs. This receptor was identified in a young man in good health and CMV-seropositive. Written as DNA, the CDR3 is TGTGCCAGCAGCCCAACTAGCGGGCACAATGAGCAGTTCTTC. It yields the protein CASSPTSGHNEQFF. Full variable domain (missing parts from reference TRBV9 and TRBJ2-1): DSGVTQTPKHLITATGQRVTLRCSPRSGDLSVYWYQQSLDQGLQFLIQYYNGEERAKGNILERFSAQQFPDLHSELNLSSLELGDSALYFCASSPTSGHNEQFFGPGTRLTVL.